This T cell receptor beta chain was identified in a study of neurological immune-mediated disorders. The cDNA came from 5'RACE with 10-nucleotide random UMIs. Each sequencing run yielded over 170 million TCR-beta sequences from 15-18 subjects. TCRdb ran MiXCR on the 5' RACE reads and lists one entry per CDR3 protein. This sample has some 57,000 distinct CDR3 sequences, with around 4% found just once. This clonotype was recorded many times. This CDR3 contains 15 residues. V dropped 3 bases and J dropped 1 base, with 10 bases sitting between them. Germline CDR1 is MRHNA and CDR2 is SNTAGT. The receptor's source is a man between 60 and 75 years old with multiple sclerosis. The V and J genes are TRBV6-4 and TRBJ2-1; a possible D gene is TRBD2 (6 bases). The sample consisted of PBMCs. This chain's CDR3 is CASSEGGESYNEQFF. The CDR3 nucleotides read TGTGCCAGCAGTGAGGGGGGAGAATCCTACAATGAGCAGTTCTTC.